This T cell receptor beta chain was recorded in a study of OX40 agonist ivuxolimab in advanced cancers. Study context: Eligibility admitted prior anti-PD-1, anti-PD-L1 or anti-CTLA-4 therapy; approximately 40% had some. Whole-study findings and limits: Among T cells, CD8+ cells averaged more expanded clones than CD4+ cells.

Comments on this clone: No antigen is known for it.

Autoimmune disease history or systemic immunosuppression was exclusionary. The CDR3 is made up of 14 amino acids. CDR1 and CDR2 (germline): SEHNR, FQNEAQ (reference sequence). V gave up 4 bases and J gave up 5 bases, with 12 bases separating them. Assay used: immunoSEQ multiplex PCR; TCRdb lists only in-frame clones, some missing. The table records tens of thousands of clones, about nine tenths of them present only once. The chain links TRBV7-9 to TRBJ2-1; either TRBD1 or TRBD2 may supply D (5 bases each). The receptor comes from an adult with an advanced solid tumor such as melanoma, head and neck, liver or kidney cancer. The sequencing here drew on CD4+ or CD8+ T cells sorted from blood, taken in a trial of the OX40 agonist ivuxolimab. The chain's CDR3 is CASSYPGTDNEQFF. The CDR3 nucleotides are TGTGCCAGCAGCTACCCCGGGACGGACAATGAGCAGTTCTTC.